These 10 T cell receptor beta chains share one sample of origin, sequenced in a study of blood T cells in healthy people across ages. A J-beta primer mix and a sample-barcoded 5' primer were used in a second PCR of roughly 6 to 12 cycles. TCRdb analysed the 5' RACE reads with MiXCR anew, one entry per CDR3 protein. The sample lists 1.8 million or so distinct CDR3 sequences; roughly two fifths were seen once. Sequencing was carried out using blood. Receptor source: a human donor in good health.

Concerning this clonotype: The junction differs from germline at one of its ends, possibly a read error. The V and J genes are TRBV27 and TRBJ2-1; unclear D gene. Looked up from germline, CDR1 is MNHEY and CDR2 is SMNVEV (reference sequence). The CDR3 is made up of 14 amino acids. The CDR3 region has the DNA TGTGTCAGCAGTTTGTGGACGGAATACAATGAGCAGTTCTTC. Residues: CVSSLWTEYNEQFF.

The J gene is TRBJ2-1, the V gene TRBV29-1; unclear D gene. V was pared by 7 bases and J by 10 bases, with 20 bases between. Germline V gene sequence: CDR1 SQVTM, CDR2 ANQGSEA. This CDR3 spans 13 amino acids. CDR3 DNA: TGCAGCGCCCTAAGCAGGCAGTCGGGCGAGCAGTTCTTC. Protein product: CSALSRQSGEQFF.

The V call is TRBV9, the J call TRBJ2-7; the D is unclear. The germline V gene encodes CDR1 SGDLS and CDR2 YYNGEE. The CDR3 has 14 residues. The V gene lost 0 bases and the J gene lost 0 bases, with 7 bases spanning the gap. The CDR3 nucleotides are TGTGCCAGCAGCGTAGGGGCACACTCCTACGAGCAGTACTTC. It is translated as CASSVGAHSYEQYF. Full variable domain (rest looked up from reference TRBV9 and TRBJ2-7): DSGVTQTPKHLITATGQRVTLRCSPRSGDLSVYWYQQSLDQGLQFLIQYYNGEERAKGNILERFSAQQFPDLHSELNLSSLELGDSALYFCASSVGAHSYEQYFGPGTRLTVT.

The chain uses TRBV29-1 and TRBJ2-7, with a weak D call TRBD2 (6 bases). V lost 2 bases and J lost 1, with 9 bases in between. CDR3 length: 13 amino acids. Germline assignment: CDR1 SQVTM and CDR2 ANQGSEA. CDR3 loop: CSVEIGGSYEQYF. The CDR3, as DNA: TGCAGCGTTGAAATCGGGGGATCCTACGAGCAGTACTTC.

This clonotype was counted many times. The chain employs TRBV6-1 and TRBJ2-1; possibly TRBD2 for D (5 bases). Germline CDR1 and CDR2: MNHNS and SASEGT. The CDR3 length is 13 residues. The germline V and J ends were trimmed by 7 bases and 5 bases, with 12 bases remaining between them. CDR3 protein: CASNTLTNNEQFF. CDR3 DNA sequence: TGTGCCAGCAATACATTGACTAACAATGAGCAGTTCTTC.

The rearrangement uses TRBV6-6 and TRBJ1-2, with D hard to call. V was cut by 6 bases and J by 8 bases, with 13 bases left in between. This CDR3 has 12 amino acids. The V gene's germline CDR1 is MNHNY and CDR2 SVGAGI (reference sequence). CDR3 nucleotides: TGTGCCAGCAGCCCCCGTGAGGAGGGCTACACCTTC. It encodes CASSPREEGYTF.

This clonotype showed up many times. The chain recombines TRBV29-1 with TRBJ2-3; no clear D. V was shortened by 2 bases and J by 4 bases, with 10 bases between the two germline ends. Germline V gene data show CDR1 as SQVTM and CDR2 as ANQGSEA. CDR3 size: 13 residues. CDR3 amino acids: CSVENTISDTQYF. CDR3 coding DNA: TGCAGCGTTGAAAATACGATCTCAGATACGCAGTATTTT.

The chain uses TRBV5-1 and TRBJ2-7; possible D gene TRBD2, 7 bases. V gave up 5 bases and J gave up 1 base, with 16 bases separating them. This CDR3 is built from 15 residues. The germline gives CDR1 SGHRS, CDR2 YFSETQ. The CDR3 DNA is TGCGCCAGCAGGGGAAGCGGGACAAAGTCCTACGAGCAGTACTTC. Amino acid sequence: CASRGSGTKSYEQYF.

This sequence joins TRBV25-1 and TRBJ1-1, with D perhaps TRBD1 (5 bases). Germline CDR1 reads MGHDK; CDR2 reads SYGVNS. V was shortened by 1 base and J by 4 bases, with 19 bases between the two germline ends. The CDR3 is 17 amino acids. The CDR3 loop reads CASSEFYLGQQGTEAFF. CDR3 nucleotide sequence: TGTGCCAGCAGTGAATTTTATCTTGGGCAGCAGGGCACTGAAGCTTTCTTT. The full variable domain, rest sourced from reference TRBV25-1 and TRBJ1-1, is EADIYQTPRYLVIGTGKKITLECSQTMGHDKMYWYQQDPGMELHLIHYSYGVNSTEKGDLSSESTVSRIRTEHFPLTLESARPSHTSQYLCASSEFYLGQQGTEAFFGQGTRLTVV.

V usage is TRBV6-2 or TRBV6-3 and J usage is TRBJ1-5; unclear D gene. The CDR3 length is 15 residues. CDR1 MNHEY and CDR2 SVGEGT come from the germline V gene. The ends were cut back, 2 bases at V and 1 base at J, with 9 bases in the middle. CDR3 region: CASSYGQNSNQPQHF. CDR3 sequence (DNA): TGTGCCAGCAGTTACGGGCAAAACAGCAATCAGCCCCAGCATTTT.